This TCR beta chain was obtained from a study of cytomegalovirus exposure and HLA in healthy donors. General observations from the study: Productive rates of about 90% or about 30% were seen for most TCR beta V segments in an earlier analysis. Associated with cytomegalovirus, according to the listing, were 150 to 200 TCR beta chains. An analysis that was carried out later associated 15,000 to 20,000 TCR beta sequences with HLA alleles at 0.05 false discovery rate. In a later analysis, productive TCRs from donors in an Asian-associated ancestry cluster reportedly carried fewer N-insertions than the cohort mean.

PCR amplification relied on 60 Vbeta primers (plus 13 Jbeta primers). Clones were sequenced by immunoSEQ multiplex PCR, and TCRdb holds only the in-frame ones, with some missing. The sample consists of about 140,000 clones, 60% to 80% of them appearing once. The CDR3 spans 17 residues. CDR1 and CDR2 (germline): SGHRS, YFSETQ. V was trimmed by 0 bases and J by 1 base, leaving 16 bases between them. Turning to this clone: The antigen is not known.

The rearrangement uses TRBV5-1 and TRBJ1-1; D might be TRBD1 (6 bases). The receptor was isolated from a woman younger than 45 in good health and CMV-seronegative. Sequencing was carried out using PBMCs. CDR3 sequence (DNA): TGCGCCAGCAGCTTGGCGTTGACAGGACGAGGGAACACTGAAGCTTTCTTT. Translating gives CASSLALTGRGNTEAFF. Drawing the rest from reference TRBV5-1 and TRBJ1-1, the complete variable domain is KAGVTQTPRYLIKTRGQQVTLSCSPISGHRSVSWYQQTPGQGLQFLFEYFSETQRNKGNFPGRFSGRQFSNSRSEMNVSTLELGDSALYLCASSLALTGRGNTEAFFGQGTRLTVV.